This passage covers 8 T cell receptor beta chains from one sample sequenced in a study of blood T cells in healthy people across ages. PCR was performed a second time for about 6 to 11 cycles using a sample-barcoded 5' primer and a J-beta primer mix. TCRdb analysed the 5' RACE reads with MiXCR anew, one entry per CDR3 protein. The repertoire holds hundreds of thousands of distinct CDR3 sequences, roughly 32% seen once, with less than 20% in the top ten. The sequenced sample consisted of blood. These receptors were obtained from an elderly woman in good health.

The sample holds a few counts of this clonotype. The chain carries TRBV6-6 and TRBJ1-1; TRBD1 is a possible D gene (5 bases). Trimming shortened V by 6 bases and J by 3 bases, and 14 bases separated the two germline ends. CDR3 length: 14 amino acids. Germline V gene sequence: CDR1 MNHNY, CDR2 SVGAGI (reference sequence). CDR3 nucleotide sequence: TGTGCCAGCAGCCTTAAGGCGGGGGACACTGAAGCTTTCTTT. It encodes CASSLKAGDTEAFF.

At least ten counts were recorded for this clonotype. With a much larger clone just one base away, this may be a read error. The V gene is TRBV10-3, the J gene TRBJ2-3; 8 bases fit TRBD2. CDR1 and CDR2 (germline): ENHRY, SYGVKD. The junction had 6 bases not matched to a gene; V was cut back by 10 bases and J by 0 bases. The CDR3 covers 14 residues. The CDR3: CATRGGPSTDTQYF. CDR3 nucleotides: TGTGCCACCCGGGGGGGCCCTAGCACAGATACGCAGTATTTT.

This clonotype was detected many times. The chain uses TRBV20-1 and TRBJ1-2; TRBD1 matches 9 bases. Unmatched junction bases numbered 7, after V lost 2 bases and J lost 3 bases. The CDR3 is 15 residues long. Germline loops: CDR1 DFQATT, CDR2 SNEGSKA (reference sequence). This CDR3 is CSARSPGQGYYGYTF. The CDR3, as DNA: TGCAGTGCTAGATCACCGGGACAGGGTTACTATGGCTACACCTTC.

This clonotype was picked up many times. The CDR3 region is CASSQGDRGFYEQYF. For the CDR3, the DNA is TGCGCCAGCAGCCAAGGTGACAGGGGATTCTACGAGCAGTACTTC. The chain carries TRBV4-1 and TRBJ2-7; 8 bases line up with TRBD1. The J segment lost 3 bases and the V segment lost 1 base, leaving 5 bases of the junction unmatched. In germline, CDR1 is MGHRA, CDR2 YSYEKL. The CDR3 extends over 15 amino acids.

This clonotype was seen ten or more times. The CDR3 DNA is TGTGCCAGCAGGGAGGGACTAGCGGGGGGAGATACGCAGTATTTT. It is translated as CASREGLAGGDTQYF. The chain is built from TRBV2 and TRBJ2-3, with 15 nucleotides matching TRBD2. CDR1 and CDR2 from the germline V gene are SNHLY and FYNNEI. V shed 6 bases, J shed 5 bases, and the junction held 3 bases outside the gene matches. This CDR3 has 15 residues.

This clonotype has at least ten counts. V and J are TRBV5-1 and TRBJ2-5; D gene uncertain. The DNA end is a closer match to TRBJ2-7, so the J assignment may be wrong. The CDR3 consists of 14 residues. Per the germline V gene, CDR1 is SGHRS and CDR2 is YFSETQ. CDR3 nucleotide sequence: TGCGCCAGCAGCTTGGAAGTGACTTCGGGCGAGCAGTACTTC. It yields the protein CASSLEVTSGEQYF.

Only a few counts were recorded for this clonotype. This clone may be a read error of a much larger clone one base away. The chain carries TRBV7-9 and TRBJ2-7, with D possibly being TRBD1 (6 bases). Germline V lookup: CDR1 SEHNR, CDR2 FQNEAQ (reference sequence). With 4 bases removed from V and 5 bases from J, the gap between germline ends came to 15 bases. This CDR3 comprises 14 residues. The CDR3 protein is CASSCDRKQDEQYF. The CDR3 nucleotides read TGTGCCAGCAGCTGCGACAGGAAGCAGGACGAGCAGTACTTC.

CDR3 DNA sequence: TGTGCCATCAGTGGGGCTATCCTTGGGGAGCAGTACTTC. It translates to CAISGAILGEQYF. The J gene is TRBJ2-7, the V gene TRBV10-3; D is ambiguous. The CDR3 contains 13 residues. Germline values: CDR1 ENHRY, CDR2 SYGVKD. Trimming took off 4 bases at V and 7 bases at J, with 14 bases between the two ends.